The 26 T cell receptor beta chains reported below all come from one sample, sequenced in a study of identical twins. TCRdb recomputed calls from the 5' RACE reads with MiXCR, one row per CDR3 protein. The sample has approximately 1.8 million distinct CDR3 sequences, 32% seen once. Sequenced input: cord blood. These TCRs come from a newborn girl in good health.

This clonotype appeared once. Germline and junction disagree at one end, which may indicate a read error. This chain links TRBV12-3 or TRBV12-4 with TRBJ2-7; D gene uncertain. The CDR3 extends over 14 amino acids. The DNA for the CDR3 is TGTACCAGCCGCTTAGGGTTTGAGGAGAATGAGCAGTACTTC. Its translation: CTSRLGFEENEQYF.

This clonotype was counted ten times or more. CDR3 bases: TGTGCCAGCAGCTTCCGTGACTCTGGTACGCAGTATTTT. Residues: CASSFRDSGTQYF. V is TRBV7-2 and J is TRBJ2-3; no reliable D call. The CDR3 sequence is 13 residues long. Germline V gene sequence: CDR1 SGHTA, CDR2 FQGNSA. Trimming shortened V by 3 bases and J by 8 bases, and 12 bases separated the two germline ends.

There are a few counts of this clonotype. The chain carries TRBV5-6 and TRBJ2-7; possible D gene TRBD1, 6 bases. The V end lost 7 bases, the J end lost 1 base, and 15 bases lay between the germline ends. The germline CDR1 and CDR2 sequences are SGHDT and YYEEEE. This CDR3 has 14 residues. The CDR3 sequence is CASAPGAGSYEQYF. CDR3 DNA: TGTGCCAGCGCCCCAGGGGCAGGATCCTACGAGCAGTACTTC.

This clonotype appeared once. The CDR3 sequence: CASNTGTGELFF. In nucleotides, the CDR3 is TGTGCCAGCAACACAGGAACCGGGGAGCTGTTTTTT. V and J are TRBV6-6 and TRBJ2-2; TRBD1 might be the D (5 bases). Germline CDR1 MNHNY, CDR2 SVGAGI (reference sequence). This CDR3 contains 12 residues. V was shortened by 7 bases and J by 5 bases, with 8 bases between the two germline ends.

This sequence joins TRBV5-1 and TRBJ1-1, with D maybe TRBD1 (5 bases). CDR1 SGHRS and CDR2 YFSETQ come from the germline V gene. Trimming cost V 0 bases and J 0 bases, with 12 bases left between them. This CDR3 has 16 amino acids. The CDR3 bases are TGCGCCAGCAGCTTGGATGGGGGGGGAATGAACACTGAAGCTTTCTTT. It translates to CASSLDGGGMNTEAFF. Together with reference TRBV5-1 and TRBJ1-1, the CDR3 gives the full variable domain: KAGVTQTPRYLIKTRGQQVTLSCSPISGHRSVSWYQQTPGQGLQFLFEYFSETQRNKGNFPGRFSGRQFSNSRSEMNVSTLELGDSALYLCASSLDGGGMNTEAFFGQGTRLTVV.

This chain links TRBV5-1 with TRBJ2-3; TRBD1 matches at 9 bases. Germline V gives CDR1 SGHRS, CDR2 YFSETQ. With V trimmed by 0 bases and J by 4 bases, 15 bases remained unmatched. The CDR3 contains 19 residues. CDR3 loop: CASSLGLRDREGAPDTQYF. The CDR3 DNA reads TGCGCCAGCAGCTTGGGGCTCCGGGACAGGGAAGGGGCACCAGATACGCAGTATTTT.

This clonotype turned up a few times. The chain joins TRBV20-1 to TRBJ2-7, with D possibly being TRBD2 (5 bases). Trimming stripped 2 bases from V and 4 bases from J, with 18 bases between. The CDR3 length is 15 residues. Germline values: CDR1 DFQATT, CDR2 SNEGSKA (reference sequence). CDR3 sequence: CSARKVGGRAYEQYF. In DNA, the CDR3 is TGCAGTGCTAGAAAGGTTGGCGGGCGAGCTTACGAGCAGTACTTC.

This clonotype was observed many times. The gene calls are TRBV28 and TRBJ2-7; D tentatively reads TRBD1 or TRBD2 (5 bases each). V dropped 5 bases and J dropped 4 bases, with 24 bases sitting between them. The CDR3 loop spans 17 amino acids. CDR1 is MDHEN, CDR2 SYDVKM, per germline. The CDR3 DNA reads TGTGCCAGCAGTCCCTATATGCCCCGGAGAGGGGCGTACGAGCAGTACTTC. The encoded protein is CASSPYMPRRGAYEQYF.

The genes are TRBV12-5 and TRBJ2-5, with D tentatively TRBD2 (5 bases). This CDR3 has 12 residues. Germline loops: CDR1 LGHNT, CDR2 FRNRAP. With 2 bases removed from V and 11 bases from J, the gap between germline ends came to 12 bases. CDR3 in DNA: TGTGCTAGTGGTTTGTTACTAGGTGAGCAGTACTTC. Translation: CASGLLLGEQYF.

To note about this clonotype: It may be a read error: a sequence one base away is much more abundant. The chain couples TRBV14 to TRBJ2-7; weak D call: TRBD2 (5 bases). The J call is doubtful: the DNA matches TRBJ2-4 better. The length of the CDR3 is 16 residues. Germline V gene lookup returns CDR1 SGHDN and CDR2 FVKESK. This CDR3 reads CASSRTGSLAKNIQYF. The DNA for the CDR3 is TGTGCCAGCAGCCGAACGGGAAGCCTAGCCAAAAACATTCAGTACTTC.

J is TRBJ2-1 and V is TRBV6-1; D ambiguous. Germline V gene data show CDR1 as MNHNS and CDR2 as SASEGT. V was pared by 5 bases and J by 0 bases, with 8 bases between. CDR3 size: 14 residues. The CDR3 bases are TGTGCCAGCAGTAGGTCGGACTCCTACAATGAGCAGTTCTTC. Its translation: CASSRSDSYNEQFF.

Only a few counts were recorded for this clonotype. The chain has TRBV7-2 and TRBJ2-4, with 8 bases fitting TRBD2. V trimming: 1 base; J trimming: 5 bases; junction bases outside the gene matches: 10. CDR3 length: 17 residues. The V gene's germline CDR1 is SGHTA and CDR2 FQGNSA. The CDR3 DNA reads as TGTGCCAGCAGCTTAGTAGGGGTAGCGGGGCGCGAAAACATTCAGTACTTC. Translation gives CASSLVGVAGRENIQYF.

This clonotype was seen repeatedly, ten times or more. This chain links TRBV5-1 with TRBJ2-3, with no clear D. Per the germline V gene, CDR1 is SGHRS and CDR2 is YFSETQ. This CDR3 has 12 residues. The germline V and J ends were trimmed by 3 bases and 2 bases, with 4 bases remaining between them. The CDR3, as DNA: TGCGCCAGCAGCTCCCCCACAGATACGCAGTATTTT. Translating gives CASSSPTDTQYF.

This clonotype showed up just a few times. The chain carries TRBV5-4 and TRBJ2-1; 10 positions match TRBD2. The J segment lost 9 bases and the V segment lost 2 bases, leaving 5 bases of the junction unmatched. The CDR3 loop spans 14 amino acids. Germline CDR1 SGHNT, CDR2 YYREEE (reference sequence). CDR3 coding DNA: TGTGCCAGCAGCTTCCTAGCGGGAGAGGGTGAGCAGTTCTTC. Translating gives CASSFLAGEGEQFF.

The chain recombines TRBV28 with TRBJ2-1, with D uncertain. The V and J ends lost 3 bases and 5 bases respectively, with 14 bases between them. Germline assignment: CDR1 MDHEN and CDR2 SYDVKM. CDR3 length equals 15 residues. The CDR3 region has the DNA TGTGCCAGCAGTTTCCCGCCTGGAGTCGACAATGAGCAGTTCTTC. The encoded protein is CASSFPPGVDNEQFF. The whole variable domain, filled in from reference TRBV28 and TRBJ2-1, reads DVKVTQSSRYLVKRTGEKVFLECVQDMDHENMFWYRQDPGLGLRLIYFSYDVKMKEKGDIPEGYSVSREKKERFSLILESASTNQTSMYLCASSFPPGVDNEQFFGPGTRLTVL.

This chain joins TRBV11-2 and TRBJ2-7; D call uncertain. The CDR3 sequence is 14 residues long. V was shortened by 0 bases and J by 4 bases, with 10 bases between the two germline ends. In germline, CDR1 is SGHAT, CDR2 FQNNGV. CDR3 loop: CASSLEGWVYEQYF. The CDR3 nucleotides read TGTGCCAGCAGCTTAGAAGGGTGGGTATACGAGCAGTACTTC.

The CDR3 protein is CASSLLSHSSYNEQYF. The CDR3 region has the DNA TGTGCCAGCAGCTTACTGTCCCATTCCTCCTACAATGAGCAGTACTTC. The chain couples TRBV11-2 to TRBJ2-5; D not resolved. Germline CDR1 is SGHAT and CDR2 is FQNNGV. Trimming removed 2 bases at V and 11 bases at J, with 24 bases between. This CDR3 spans 16 amino acids.

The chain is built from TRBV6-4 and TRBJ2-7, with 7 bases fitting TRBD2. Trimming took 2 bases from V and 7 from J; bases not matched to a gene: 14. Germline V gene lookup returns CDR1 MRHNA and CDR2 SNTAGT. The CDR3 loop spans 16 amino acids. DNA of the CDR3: TGTGCCAGCAGTGACAACGGCGGGGGTACCTACAATGAGCAGTACTTC. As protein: CASSDNGGGTYNEQYF.

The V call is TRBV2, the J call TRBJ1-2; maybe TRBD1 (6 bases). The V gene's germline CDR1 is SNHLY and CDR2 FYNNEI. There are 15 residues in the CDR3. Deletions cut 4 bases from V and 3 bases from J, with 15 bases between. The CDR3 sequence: CASSVGRYRDYGYTF. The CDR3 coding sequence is TGTGCCAGCAGTGTGGGCCGGTACAGGGACTATGGCTACACCTTC.

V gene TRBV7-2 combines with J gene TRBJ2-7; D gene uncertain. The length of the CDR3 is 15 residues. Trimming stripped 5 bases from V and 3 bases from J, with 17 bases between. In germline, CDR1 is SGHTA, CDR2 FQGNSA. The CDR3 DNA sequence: TGTACCAGCAGCCAAGCCGGACCAGCAAGCTACGAGCAGTACTTC. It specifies CTSSQAGPASYEQYF.

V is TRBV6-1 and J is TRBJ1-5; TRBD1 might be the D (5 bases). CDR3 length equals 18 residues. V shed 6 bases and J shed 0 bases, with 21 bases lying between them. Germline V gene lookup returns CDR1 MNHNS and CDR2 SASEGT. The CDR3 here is CASSRLSGRSASNQPQHF. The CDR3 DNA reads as TGTGCCAGCAGCCGCCTTTCAGGGAGGAGCGCTAGCAATCAGCCCCAGCATTTT.

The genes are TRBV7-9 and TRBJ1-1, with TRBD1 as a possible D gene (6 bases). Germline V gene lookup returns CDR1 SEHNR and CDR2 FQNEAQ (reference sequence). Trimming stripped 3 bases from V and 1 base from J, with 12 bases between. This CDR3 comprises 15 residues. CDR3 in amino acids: CASSFGQGTNTEAFF. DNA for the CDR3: TGTGCCAGCAGCTTCGGTCAGGGGACGAACACTGAAGCTTTCTTT. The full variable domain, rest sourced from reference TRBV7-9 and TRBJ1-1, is DTGVSQNPRHKITKRGQNVTFRCDPISEHNRLYWYRQTLGQGPEFLTYFQNEAQLEKSRLLSDRFSAERPKGSFSTLEIQRTEQGDSAMYLCASSFGQGTNTEAFFGQGTRLTVV.

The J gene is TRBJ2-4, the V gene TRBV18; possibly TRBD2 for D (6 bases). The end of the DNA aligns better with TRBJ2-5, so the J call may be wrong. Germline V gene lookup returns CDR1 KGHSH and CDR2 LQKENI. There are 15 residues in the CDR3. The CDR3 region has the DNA TGTGCCAGCTCACCACCCTCCAGGAGGGAAGAGACCCAGTACTTC. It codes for CASSPPSRREETQYF.

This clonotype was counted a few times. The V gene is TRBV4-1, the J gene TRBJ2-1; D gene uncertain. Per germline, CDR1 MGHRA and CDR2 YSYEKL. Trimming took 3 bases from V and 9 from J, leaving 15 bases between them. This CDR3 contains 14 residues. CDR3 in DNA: TGCGCCAGCAGCCAGGCCCCGGTCTACGGTGAGCAGTTCTTC. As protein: CASSQAPVYGEQFF.

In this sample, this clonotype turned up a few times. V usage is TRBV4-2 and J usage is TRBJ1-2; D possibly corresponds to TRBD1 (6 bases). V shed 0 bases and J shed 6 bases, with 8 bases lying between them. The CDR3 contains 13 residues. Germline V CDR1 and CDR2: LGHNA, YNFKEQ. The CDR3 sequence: CASSQDRGNGYTF. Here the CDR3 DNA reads TGTGCCAGCAGCCAAGATAGGGGGAATGGCTACACCTTC.

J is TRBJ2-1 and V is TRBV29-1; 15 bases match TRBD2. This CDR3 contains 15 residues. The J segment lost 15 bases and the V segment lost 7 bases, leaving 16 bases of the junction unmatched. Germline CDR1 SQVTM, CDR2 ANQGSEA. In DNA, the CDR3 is TGCAGCGCCCCGGGACTAGCGGGAGGCCCCCTTGGGGGGTTCTTC. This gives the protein CSAPGLAGGPLGGFF.